These 29 T cell receptor beta chains came from one sample sequenced in a study of blood T cell repertoires in COVID-19. The table came from immunoSEQ multiplex PCR; TCRdb's copy has only in-frame clones and leaves some out. The sample has 95,000 to 150,000 clones; roughly 86% are singletons. Sequenced material: peripheral blood. All receptors derive from a human donor in a cohort sampled during active COVID-19.

This sequence joins TRBV4-1 and TRBJ2-1; 7 bases agree with TRBD2. The V gene end was trimmed by 3 bases and the J gene end by 2 bases; junction bases not matched to a gene: 4. This CDR3 is 15 amino acids long. Germline CDR1 reads MGHRA; CDR2 reads YSYEKL. CDR3 loop: CASSHSSGTYNEQFF. CDR3 sequence (DNA): TGCGCCAGCAGCCACTCTAGCGGCACCTACAATGAGCAGTTCTTC.

The chain employs TRBV11-2 and TRBJ1-4, with TRBD1 as a possible D gene (6 bases). The CDR3 runs to 16 residues. V lost 0 bases and J lost 7, with 15 bases in between. The germline CDR1 and CDR2 sequences are SGHAT and FQNNGV. The CDR3 sequence is CASSLDRTGNTEKLFF. The CDR3 bases are TGTGCCAGCAGCTTAGATCGAACAGGGAACACTGAAAAACTGTTTTTT.

The chain links TRBV2 to TRBJ2-5, with 7 bases aligning to TRBD1. In germline, CDR1 is SNHLY, CDR2 FYNNEI. V was clipped by 4 bases and J by 4 bases; unmatched bases: 6. The CDR3 consists of 14 residues. This CDR3 reads CASSGTGYGETQYF. Written as DNA, the CDR3 is TGTGCCAGCAGTGGGACAGGTTATGGAGAGACCCAGTACTTC.

V is TRBV5-1 and J is TRBJ1-6; possibly TRBD1 for D (6 bases). Trimming took 3 bases from V and 6 from J, leaving 13 bases between them. Germline V CDR1 and CDR2: SGHRS, YFSETQ. The CDR3 totals 15 residues. The DNA of the CDR3 is TGCGCCAGCAGCTCGGAGGGGGGGCGTAATTCACCCCTCCACTTT. It is translated as CASSSEGGRNSPLHF.

This chain joins TRBV5-1 and TRBJ2-7, with D unresolved. Germline V gene sequence: CDR1 SGHRS, CDR2 YFSETQ. The CDR3 sequence is 12 residues long. Trimming left V 4 bases short and J 7 bases short, with 12 bases between. The CDR3 DNA follows: TGCGCCAGCAGCCTGCCCCCGGAGGAGCAGTACTTC. Translating gives CASSLPPEEQYF.

This clone was counted only a few times. V and J are TRBV4-3 and TRBJ2-3; 10 bases agree with TRBD2. CDR1 and CDR2 from the germline V gene are LGHNA and YSLEER. The length of the CDR3 is 16 residues. V was clipped by 1 base and J by 4 bases; unmatched bases: 5. CDR3 amino acids: CASSQALAGDPDTQYF. CDR3 bases: TGCGCCAGCAGCCAAGCGCTAGCGGGAGACCCAGATACGCAGTATTTT.

The rearrangement uses TRBV7-9 and TRBJ2-3; 7 positions agree with TRBD2. Germline lookup yields CDR1 SEHNR and CDR2 FQNEAQ (reference sequence). V shed 0 bases and J 0 bases; nucleotides not matched to a gene: 6. The CDR3 covers 17 residues. The CDR3: CASSLARLAVSTDTQYF. The CDR3 DNA reads TGTGCCAGCAGCTTAGCGCGGCTAGCGGTTAGCACAGATACGCAGTATTTT.

The chain joins TRBV6-8 to TRBJ2-7; 7 bases are a match to TRBD2. CDR1 and CDR2 (germline): MNHGY, SAAAGT. This CDR3 is built from 15 residues. V dropped 4 bases and J dropped 1; count of bases not matched to a gene: 7. The CDR3 spells CASSCGLAASYEQYF. The CDR3 DNA reads TGTGCCAGCAGTTGCGGGCTAGCGGCTTCCTACGAGCAGTACTTC.

The chain is built from TRBV7-9 and TRBJ2-7, with 7 bases fitting TRBD2. Losses at the gene ends were 5 bases for V and 11 bases for J; bases not matched to a gene: 9. Germline lookup yields CDR1 SEHNR and CDR2 FQNEAQ (reference sequence). The CDR3 covers 12 residues. This CDR3 is CASSPGLDIKYF. The CDR3 coding sequence is TGTGCCAGCAGCCCCGGACTAGACATTAAGTACTTC.

This clone was observed a handful of times. V is TRBV19 and J is TRBJ2-3; 14 nucleotides align to TRBD2. This CDR3 has 18 amino acids. Germline CDR1 and CDR2: LNHDA and SQIVND (reference sequence). Germline trimming cut 7 bases from V and 3 bases from J; bases unmatched to any gene: 12. The CDR3 region has the DNA TGTGCCAGTAAAACCGGGACTAGCGGGAGCTTTGGTACAGATACGCAGTATTTT. It yields the protein CASKTGTSGSFGTDTQYF.

The chain recombines TRBV6-6 with TRBJ2-1, with D tentatively TRBD2 (6 bases). Germline values: CDR1 MNHNY, CDR2 SVGAGI (reference sequence). CDR3 length equals 14 residues. Trimming took 8 bases from V and 0 from J, leaving 11 bases between them. Here the CDR3 DNA reads TGTGCCAGCTCCGAGACTAGCTCCTACAATGAGCAGTTCTTC. Translation: CASSETSSYNEQFF.

CDR3 DNA: TGTGCCAGCAGCCGTTTCAATCAGCCCCAGCATTTT. Amino acids: CASSRFNQPQHF. V usage is TRBV6-5 and J usage is TRBJ1-5; D unclear. Trimming removed 6 bases at V and 3 bases at J, with 6 bases between. The CDR3 runs 12 residues. Per the germline V gene, CDR1 is MNHEY and CDR2 is SVGAGI.

The V and J genes are TRBV5-6 and TRBJ2-3; the D is unclear. The V gene's germline CDR1 is SGHDT and CDR2 YYEEEE. There are 13 residues in the CDR3. V was trimmed by 2 bases and J by 4 bases, leaving 8 bases between them. The CDR3 sequence: CASSFGQADTQYF. Written as DNA, the CDR3 is TGTGCCAGCAGCTTCGGCCAGGCAGATACGCAGTATTTT.

This clone was seen ten or more times. The chain combines TRBV7-2 with TRBJ2-3; D not certain. V was pared by 1 base and J by 3 bases, with 11 bases between. The CDR3 spans 15 residues. In germline, CDR1 is SGHTA, CDR2 FQGNSA. The CDR3 nucleotides are TGTGCCAGCAGCTTAGGTAGCCCACGGACAGATACGCAGTATTTT. This codes for CASSLGSPRTDTQYF.

V and J are TRBV5-4 and TRBJ1-2, with TRBD1 matching 7 bases. In germline, CDR1 is SGHNT, CDR2 YYREEE (reference sequence). Losses at the gene ends were 5 bases for V and 4 bases for J; bases not matched to a gene: 17. CDR3 length: 17 residues. The CDR3 nucleotides are TGTGCCAGCAGACTGGGACAGCAAACCAATTTTTTCTATGGCTACACCTTC. It encodes CASRLGQQTNFFYGYTF.

This chain's CDR3 is CASSFGLGQNNNEQFF. DNA for the CDR3: TGTGCCAGCAGCTTTGGCCTGGGACAGAATAACAATGAGCAGTTCTTC. The chain is built from TRBV28 and TRBJ2-1, with TRBD1 matching over 7 bases. The CDR3 is 16 amino acids. The junction had 13 bases not matched to a gene; V was cut back by 6 bases and J by 5 bases. Germline V gives CDR1 MDHEN, CDR2 SYDVKM.

CDR3 region: CAGAPYSGANVLTF. CDR3 in DNA: TGTGCCGGGGCGCCTTACTCTGGGGCCAACGTCCTGACTTTC. The rearrangement uses TRBV19 and TRBJ2-6; the D gene is possibly TRBD1 (5 bases). The CDR3 loop spans 14 amino acids. Looked up from germline, CDR1 is LNHDA and CDR2 is SQIVND (reference sequence). V gave up 11 bases and J gave up 0 bases, with 11 bases separating them.

This clone turned up a few times. The V and J genes are TRBV28 and TRBJ2-2; D may be TRBD1 (5 bases). The CDR3 has 18 residues. Germline CDR1 and CDR2: MDHEN and SYDVKM. Trimming removed 3 bases from V and 1 base from J, with 18 bases in between. DNA for the CDR3: TGTGCCAGCAGTTTCCAAGTCTATACAGGTGGGAACACCGGGGAGCTGTTTTTT. This sequence encodes CASSFQVYTGGNTGELFF. The full variable domain, with the rest looked up from reference TRBV28 and TRBJ2-2, is DVKVTQSSRYLVKRTGEKVFLECVQDMDHENMFWYRQDPGLGLRLIYFSYDVKMKEKGDIPEGYSVSREKKERFSLILESASTNQTSMYLCASSFQVYTGGNTGELFFGEGSRLTVL.

This chain connects TRBV9 to TRBJ2-1, with a possible D match to TRBD1 (6 bases). The CDR3 has 14 residues. Deletions cut 1 base from V and 9 bases from J, with 14 bases between. Germline V gene data show CDR1 as SGDLS and CDR2 as YYNGEE. The CDR3 loop is CASSVLAGESEQFF. CDR3 in DNA: TGTGCCAGCAGCGTACTGGCAGGGGAAAGTGAGCAGTTCTTC.

In DNA, the CDR3 is TGTGCCAGCAGCCCACTACAGGGGGCCCTGGAGCAGTTCTTC. Encoded protein: CASSPLQGALEQFF. V and J are TRBV7-9 and TRBJ2-1, with 9 bases lining up with TRBD1. J gave up 10 bases and V 5 bases, and 9 bases lay outside the gene matches. Germline loops: CDR1 SEHNR, CDR2 FQNEAQ (reference sequence). The CDR3 covers 14 residues.

The chain recombines TRBV28 with TRBJ2-2; D may be TRBD1 (5 bases). V lost 1 base and J 5 bases, leaving 8 bases between the germline ends. Germline lookup yields CDR1 MDHEN and CDR2 SYDVKM. The CDR3 is 14 amino acids. The DNA of the CDR3 is TGTGCCAGCAGTTTATCGGCAGGGACCGGGGAGCTGTTTTTT. Amino acid sequence: CASSLSAGTGELFF.

The chain has TRBV24-1 and TRBJ1-2; D is uncertain. This CDR3 is 11 amino acids long. Trimming shortened V by 3 bases and J by 8 bases, and 6 bases separated the two germline ends. The germline CDR1 and CDR2 sequences are KGHDR and SFDVKD. The CDR3 coding sequence is TGTGCCACCAGTGATGAGGGAGGCTACACCTTC. Translation gives CATSDEGGYTF.

The J gene is TRBJ2-7, the V gene TRBV6-5; unclear D gene. V was clipped by 5 bases and J by 6 bases, with 20 bases between them. This CDR3 is 15 amino acids long. CDR1 and CDR2 (germline): MNHEY, SVGAGI. CDR3 amino acids: CASSHGGPLLPEQYF. The DNA for the CDR3 is TGTGCCAGCAGTCACGGCGGTCCCCTGCTGCCCGAGCAGTACTTC.

A word on this clone: Other DNA sequences in this specimen translate into the identical CDR3. The CDR3 DNA reads as TGTGCCAGCAGTTTTCTAGCGGGAGGGCCAGATACGCAGTATTTT. Protein product: CASSFLAGGPDTQYF. The chain has TRBV28 and TRBJ2-3; 12 nucleotides agree with TRBD2. This CDR3 is 15 amino acids long. After removal of 3 bases from V and 4 bases from J, the junction contained 2 bases not matched to a gene. The V gene's germline CDR1 is MDHEN and CDR2 SYDVKM.

V and J are TRBV5-1 and TRBJ2-7; 10 nucleotides agree with TRBD1. The CDR3 is 18 residues long. Germline assignment: CDR1 SGHRS and CDR2 YFSETQ. The ends lost 5 bases at V and 5 bases at J; junction bases unmatched: 19. CDR3 in amino acids: CASSLVGLLGQGTNEQYF. In nucleotides, the CDR3 is TGCGCCAGCAGTCTGGTGGGGCTGTTGGGACAGGGGACCAACGAGCAGTACTTC.

The chain carries TRBV4-1 and TRBJ1-4; tentative D call: TRBD1 (6 bases). CDR3 size: 16 residues. Per germline, CDR1 MGHRA and CDR2 YSYEKL. V lost 0 bases and J lost 5, with 13 bases in between. This CDR3 is CASSQDSTGLNEKLFF. Here the CDR3 DNA reads TGCGCCAGCAGCCAAGACTCGACAGGCTTGAATGAAAAACTGTTTTTT.

This chain connects TRBV25-1 to TRBJ2-3; TRBD2 matches 10 bases. This CDR3 has 15 amino acids. V gave up 5 bases and J gave up 1 base; unmatched junction bases: 3. Germline CDR1 and CDR2: MGHDK and SYGVNS. This chain's CDR3 is CASSPSGSGTDTQYF. DNA for the CDR3: TGTGCCAGCAGTCCTAGCGGGAGTGGCACAGATACGCAGTATTTT.

The chain links TRBV4-3 to TRBJ2-2, with TRBD2 matching over 8 bases. V lost 0 bases and J lost 5; bases outside the gene matches: 5. This CDR3 is built from 16 residues. Germline V gene sequence: CDR1 LGHNA, CDR2 YSLEER. DNA for the CDR3: TGCGCCAGCAGCCAAGACCTAAGCGGGAGAACCGGGGAGCTGTTTTTT. Encoded protein: CASSQDLSGRTGELFF.

The V gene is TRBV5-1, the J gene TRBJ2-7, with D perhaps matching TRBD1 (6 bases). Trimming pared 4 bases from V and 6 bases from J, leaving 20 bases between. There are 15 residues in the CDR3. Germline V CDR1 and CDR2: SGHRS, YFSETQ. Here the CDR3 DNA reads TGCGCCAGCAGCGTCGGGACCCTCAGGGGCCTCGAGCAGTACTTC. Amino acid sequence: CASSVGTLRGLEQYF.